The 9 T cell receptor beta chains listed next were all sequenced from one sample in a study of low-dose radiotherapy and immunotherapy resistance in tumors. The time point was: after trial treatment. The treatment was: LDRT plus nivolumab, ipilimumab, low-dose cyclophosphamide and aspirin (RACIN trial). Gene-specific TRAV and TRBV primers were used for first-strand cDNA, covering alpha and beta chains. TCR amplification involved 20 PCR cycles with a constant-region primer and V-primer adapter. MiXCR, run by TCRdb on the reads, gives a single entry per CDR3 protein. The data show tens of thousands of distinct CDR3 sequences, less than 20% seen once. The sequencing used PBMCs, collected after low-dose radiotherapy plus immunotherapy. These receptors all stem from a male donor with prostate cancer.

This clonotype was seen at least ten times. The chain recombines TRBV27 with TRBJ1-6; D is undetermined. The V gene's germline CDR1 is MNHEY and CDR2 SMNVEV (reference sequence). The CDR3 extends over 17 amino acids. Trimming took off 3 bases at V and 3 bases at J, with 15 bases between the two ends. CDR3 nucleotide sequence: TGTGCCAGCAGTTTTAGGCTGGGCAGCGGCTATAATTCACCCCTCCACTTT. Translated: CASSFRLGSGYNSPLHF.

About this clonotype itself: The limits of the CDR3 on the DNA are not certain, so only TCRdb's listed CDR3 is given. The rearrangement joins TRBV4-1 to TRBJ1-4; TRBD1, the table's D call, was not compared with the DNA. Inclusive of both ends, the CDR3 amounts to 21 amino acids. Per the germline V gene, CDR1 is MGHRA and CDR2 is YSYEKL. This CDR3 is CASSQEGGQGFGATNEKLFFF.

The chain couples TRBV6-2 or TRBV6-3 to TRBJ2-1, with D perhaps assigned TRBD1 or TRBD2 (5 bases each). The V end was cut by 6 bases, the J end by 0 bases, with 15 bases between. The germline CDR1 and CDR2 sequences are MNHEY and SVGEGT. This CDR3 contains 16 residues. CDR3 DNA: TGTGCCAGCAGCTACGGGACCTCTGGCTCCTACAATGAGCAGTTCTTC. Translated, it gives CASSYGTSGSYNEQFF.

This clonotype was detected many times. The chain uses TRBV25-1 and TRBJ2-5; TRBD2 aligns across 11 bases. CDR3 length equals 16 residues. Trimming removed 6 bases from V and 1 base from J; junction bases left unmatched: 7. In germline, CDR1 is MGHDK, CDR2 SYGVNS. The CDR3 DNA follows: TGTGCCAGCAGGGCTGGGACTAGCGGAGGCCAAGAGACCCAGTACTTC. Translated, it gives CASRAGTSGGQETQYF.

This clonotype occurred many times. The genes are TRBV29-1 and TRBJ2-7; tentative D call: TRBD1 (7 bases). The V end lost 5 bases, the J end lost 0 bases, and 14 bases lay between the germline ends. The germline gives CDR1 SQVTM, CDR2 ANQGSEA. The CDR3 runs 14 residues. CDR3 DNA: TGCAGCGTTTCGGGGCAGGGGGGCTCCTACGAGCAGTACTTC. Encoded protein: CSVSGQGGSYEQYF.

This clonotype was counted at least ten times. The genes are TRBV10-3 and TRBJ2-5; 11 positions match TRBD1. The ends lost 6 bases at V and 3 bases at J; junction bases unmatched: 0. CDR1 is ENHRY, CDR2 SYGVKD, per germline. The CDR3 runs 13 residues. CDR3 amino acids: CAIRGQGEETQYF. CDR3 in DNA: TGTGCCATCAGGGGACAGGGGGAAGAGACCCAGTACTTC.

This clonotype was counted at least ten times. The gene calls are TRBV7-8 and TRBJ2-3; possible D gene TRBD1, 6 bases. Per the germline V gene, CDR1 is SGHVS and CDR2 is FQNEAQ. The CDR3 length is 14 residues. V was shortened by 3 bases and J by 2 bases, with 9 bases between the two germline ends. In DNA form, the CDR3 reads TGTGCCAGCAGCTTCGTGGGACACACAGATACGCAGTATTTT. Translated: CASSFVGHTDTQYF.

This clonotype was detected once. The V call is TRBV6-2 or TRBV6-3, the J call TRBJ2-1, with 10 bases identical to TRBD2. CDR1 is MNHEY and CDR2 is SVGEGT in the germline V gene. CDR3 length equals 17 residues. Trimming at V came to 2 bases and at J to 0 bases, leaving 4 bases not matched to a gene. CDR3 bases: TGTGCCAGCAGTTACGGAGCGGGAGGGAGCTCCTACAATGAGCAGTTCTTC. It specifies CASSYGAGGSSYNEQFF.

This clonotype was recorded at least ten times. CDR3 amino acids: CSVEELYGYTF. As DNA, the CDR3 is TGCAGCGTTGAAGAACTCTATGGCTACACCTTC. The V gene is TRBV29-1, the J gene TRBJ1-2; D unresolved. Per germline, CDR1 SQVTM and CDR2 ANQGSEA. Trimming pared 0 bases from V and 4 bases from J, leaving 3 bases between. The CDR3 runs 11 residues.